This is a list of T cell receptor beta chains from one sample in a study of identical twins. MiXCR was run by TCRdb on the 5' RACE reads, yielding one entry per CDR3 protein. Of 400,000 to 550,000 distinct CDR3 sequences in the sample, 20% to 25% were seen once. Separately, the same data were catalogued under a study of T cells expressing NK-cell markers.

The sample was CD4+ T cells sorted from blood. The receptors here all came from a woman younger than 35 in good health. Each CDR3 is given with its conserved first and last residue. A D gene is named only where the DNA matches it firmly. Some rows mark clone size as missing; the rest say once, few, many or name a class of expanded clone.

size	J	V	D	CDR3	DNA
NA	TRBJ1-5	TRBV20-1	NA	CSARGGARNQPQHF	TGCAGTGCTAGGGGGGGGGCGCGCAATCAGCCCCAGCATTTT
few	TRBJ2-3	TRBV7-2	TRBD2	CASRLFSGSTDTQYF	TGTGCCAGCAGGCTCTTTAGCGGGAGCACAGATACGCAGTATTTT
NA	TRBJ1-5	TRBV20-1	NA	CSAPSGGNQPQHF	TGCAGTGCCCCGAGCGGGGGCAATCAGCCCCAGCATTTT
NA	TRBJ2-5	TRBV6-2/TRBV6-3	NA	CASSNPQPQETQYF	TGTGCCAGCAGTAATCCCCAGCCGCAAGAGACCCAGTACTTC
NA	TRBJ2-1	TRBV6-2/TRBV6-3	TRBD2	CASRVTLAGGPYEQFF	TGTGCCAGCAGGGTAACCCTAGCGGGAGGGCCCTATGAGCAGTTCTTC
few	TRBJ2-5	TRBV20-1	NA	CSAKGSQETQYF	TGCAGTGCTAAAGGGAGCCAAGAGACCCAGTACTTC
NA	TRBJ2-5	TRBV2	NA	CAISRDSETQYF	TGTGCCATCAGCCGGGACTCAGAGACCCAGTACTTC
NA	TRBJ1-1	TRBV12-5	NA	CASGLGLTEAFF	TGTGCTAGTGGTTTAGGGTTAACTGAAGCTTTCTTT
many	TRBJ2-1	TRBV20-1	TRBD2	CSARDGTSVYNEQFF	TGCAGTGCTAGAGATGGGACTAGCGTATACAATGAGCAGTTCTTC
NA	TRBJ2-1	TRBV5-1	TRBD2	CASSLELAGGHQFF	TGCGCCAGCAGCTTGGAACTAGCGGGGGGGCACCAGTTCTTC
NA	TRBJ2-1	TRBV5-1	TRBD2	CASSLLAGDSGEQFF	TGCGCCAGCAGCTTACTAGCGGGAGACAGTGGTGAGCAGTTCTTC
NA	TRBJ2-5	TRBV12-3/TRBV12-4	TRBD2	CASSLNSGGIETQYF	TGTGCCAGCAGTTTGAATAGCGGGGGTATAGAGACCCAGTACTTC
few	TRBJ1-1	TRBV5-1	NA	CASSLVRADYTEAFF	TGCGCCAGCAGCTTGGTTCGGGCGGATTACACTGAAGCTTTCTTT
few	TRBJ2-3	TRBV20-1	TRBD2	CSAPTSGRSTDTQYF	TGCAGTGCCCCGACTAGCGGGAGGTCAACAGATACGCAGTATTTT
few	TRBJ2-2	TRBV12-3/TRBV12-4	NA	CASKYTGELFF	TGTGCCAGCAAATACACCGGGGAGCTGTTTTTT
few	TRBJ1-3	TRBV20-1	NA	CSARAGSGGNTIYF	TGCAGTGCTAGAGCGGGAAGCGGTGGAAACACCATATATTTT
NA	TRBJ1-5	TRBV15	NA	CATSGGTFGQPQHF	TGTGCCACCAGCGGAGGGACGTTTGGTCAGCCCCAGCATTTT
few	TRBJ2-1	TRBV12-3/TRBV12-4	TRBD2	CASSISSGRLGNEQFF	TGTGCCAGCAGTATCAGTAGCGGGCGGCTCGGCAATGAGCAGTTCTTC
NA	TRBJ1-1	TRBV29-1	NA	CSVEPIRSEAFF	TGCAGCGTTGAACCCATTAGAAGCGAAGCTTTCTTT
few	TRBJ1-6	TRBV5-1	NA	CASSSREGTYNSPLHF	TGCGCCAGCAGCTCGAGGGAGGGTACCTATAATTCACCCCTCCACTTT
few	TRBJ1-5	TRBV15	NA	CATSAHEFQHF	TGTGCCACCAGCGCCCATGAGTTCCAGCATTTT
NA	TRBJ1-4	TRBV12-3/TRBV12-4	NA	CASIPGLLNEKLFF	TGTGCCAGCATACCAGGGCTACTTAATGAAAAACTGTTTTTT